The T cell receptor (beta chain) described here comes from a study of T cells expressing NK-cell markers. General study findings and limits: In a few donors, dominant clonotypes made up roughly 28.3-65% of CD3+CD56-NKG2C+ cells. It was still unclear whether expanded NKG2C+ T cell clones were HCMV specific.

What made the TCR beta cDNA was 5'RACE template switching with UMIs. With the 5' RACE reads reprocessed, TCRdb shows one record per CDR3 protein and no DNA. This specimen shows tens of thousands of distinct CDR3 sequences; the ten leading clones hold over 45%. Regarding this clonotype: Its specificity is not known.

The germline CDR1 and CDR2 sequences are KGHDR and SFDVKD. The CDR3 has 17 amino acids. This clonotype was sampled from a woman aged 18-69 years in good health. Sample: blood T cells: a sorted CD56 or NKG2C T cell subset, CD4+ or CD8+ T cells, or bulk PBMC T cells (not recorded which). The chain couples TRBV24-1 to TRBJ2-1; TCRdb picks TRBD1, but there is no DNA to check that call. This CDR3 reads CATSESTGSGSYNEQFF.